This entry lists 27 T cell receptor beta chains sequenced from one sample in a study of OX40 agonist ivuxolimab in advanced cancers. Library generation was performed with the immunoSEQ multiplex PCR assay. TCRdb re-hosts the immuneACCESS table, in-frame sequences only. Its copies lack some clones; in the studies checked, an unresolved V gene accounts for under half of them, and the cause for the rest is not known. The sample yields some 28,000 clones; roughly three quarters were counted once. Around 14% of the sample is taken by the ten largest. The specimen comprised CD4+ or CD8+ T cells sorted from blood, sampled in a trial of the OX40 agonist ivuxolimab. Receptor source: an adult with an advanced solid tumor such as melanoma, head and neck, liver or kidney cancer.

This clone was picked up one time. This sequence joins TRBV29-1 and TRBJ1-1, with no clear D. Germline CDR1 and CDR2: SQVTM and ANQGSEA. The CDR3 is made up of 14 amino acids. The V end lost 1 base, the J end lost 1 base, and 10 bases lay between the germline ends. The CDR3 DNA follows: TGCAGCGTTGAAGTTTTTGGGCAGAACACTGAAGCTTTCTTT. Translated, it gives CSVEVFGQNTEAFF.

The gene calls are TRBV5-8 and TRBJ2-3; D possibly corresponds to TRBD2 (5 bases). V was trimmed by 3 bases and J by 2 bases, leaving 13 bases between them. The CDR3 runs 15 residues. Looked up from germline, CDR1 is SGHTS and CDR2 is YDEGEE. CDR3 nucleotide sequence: TGTGCCAGCAGCTCCAGCGGAAACCCCACAGATACGCAGTATTTT. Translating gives CASSSSGNPTDTQYF.

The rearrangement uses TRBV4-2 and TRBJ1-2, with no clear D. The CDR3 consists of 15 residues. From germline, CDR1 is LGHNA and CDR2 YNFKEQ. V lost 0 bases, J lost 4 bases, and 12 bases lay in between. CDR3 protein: CASSQEGREIYGYTF. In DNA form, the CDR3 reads TGTGCCAGCAGCCAAGAAGGGAGAGAAATCTATGGCTACACCTTC.

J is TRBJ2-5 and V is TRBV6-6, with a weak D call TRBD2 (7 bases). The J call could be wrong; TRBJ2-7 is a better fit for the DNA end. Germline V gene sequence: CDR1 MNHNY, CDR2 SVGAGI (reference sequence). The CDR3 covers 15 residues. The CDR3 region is CASSYSGGGPYEQYF. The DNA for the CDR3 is TGTGCCAGCAGTTACTCGGGGGGGGGCCCCTACGAGCAGTACTTC.

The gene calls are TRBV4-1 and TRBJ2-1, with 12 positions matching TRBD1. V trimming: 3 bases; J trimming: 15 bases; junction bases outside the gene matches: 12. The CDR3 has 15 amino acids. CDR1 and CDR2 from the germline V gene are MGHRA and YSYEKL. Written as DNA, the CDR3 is TGCGCCAGCAGCCAGGCCCGGGACAGGGGGCGTGAATGGTTCTTC. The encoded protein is CASSQARDRGREWFF.

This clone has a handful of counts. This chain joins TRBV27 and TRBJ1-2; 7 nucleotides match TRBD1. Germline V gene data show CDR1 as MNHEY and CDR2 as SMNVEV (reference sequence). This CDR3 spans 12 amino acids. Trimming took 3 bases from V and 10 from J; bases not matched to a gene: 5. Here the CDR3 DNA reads TGTGCCAGCAGTTTGGGGGGACAGCTCTACACCTTC. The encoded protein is CASSLGGQLYTF.

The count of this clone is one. The CDR3 bases are TGTGCCAGCAGTGGTGGGGGACCTAATGAAAAACTGTTTTTT. It is translated as CASSGGGPNEKLFF. This chain links TRBV2 with TRBJ1-4; possible D gene TRBD1, 5 bases. The CDR3 contains 14 residues. CDR1 and CDR2 (germline): SNHLY, FYNNEI. Trimming removed 4 bases from V and 3 bases from J, with 9 bases in between.

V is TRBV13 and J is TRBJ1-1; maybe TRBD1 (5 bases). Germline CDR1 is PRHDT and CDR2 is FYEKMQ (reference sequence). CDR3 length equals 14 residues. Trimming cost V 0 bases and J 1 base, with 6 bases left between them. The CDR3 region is CASSLGGANTEAFF. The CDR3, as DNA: TGTGCCAGCAGCTTAGGAGGGGCGAACACTGAAGCTTTCTTT.

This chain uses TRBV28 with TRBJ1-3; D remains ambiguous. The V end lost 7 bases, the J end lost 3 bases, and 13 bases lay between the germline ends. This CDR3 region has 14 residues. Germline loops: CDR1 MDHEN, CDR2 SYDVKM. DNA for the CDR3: TGTGCCAGCAAATTATGGGAGAGTGGAAACACCATATATTTT. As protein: CASKLWESGNTIYF.

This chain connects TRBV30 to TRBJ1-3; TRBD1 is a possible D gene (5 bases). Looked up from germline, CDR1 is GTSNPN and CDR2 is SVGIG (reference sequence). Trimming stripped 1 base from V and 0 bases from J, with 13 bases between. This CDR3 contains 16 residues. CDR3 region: CAWSAREGYSGNTIYF. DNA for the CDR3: TGTGCCTGGAGTGCCCGGGAGGGGTACTCTGGAAACACCATATATTTT.

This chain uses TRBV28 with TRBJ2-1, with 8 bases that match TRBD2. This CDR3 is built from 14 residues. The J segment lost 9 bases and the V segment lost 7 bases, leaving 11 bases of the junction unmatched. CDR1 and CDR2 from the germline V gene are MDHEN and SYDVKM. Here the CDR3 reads CASIRTSSFREQFF. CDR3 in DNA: TGTGCCAGCATAAGGACTAGCAGTTTCCGTGAGCAGTTCTTC.

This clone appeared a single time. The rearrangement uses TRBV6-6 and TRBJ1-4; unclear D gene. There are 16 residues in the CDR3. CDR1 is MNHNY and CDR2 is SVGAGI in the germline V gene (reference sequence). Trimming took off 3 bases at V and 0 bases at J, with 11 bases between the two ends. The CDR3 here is CASSYSIPATNEKLFF. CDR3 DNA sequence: TGTGCCAGCAGTTATAGTATACCCGCAACTAATGAAAAACTGTTTTTT.

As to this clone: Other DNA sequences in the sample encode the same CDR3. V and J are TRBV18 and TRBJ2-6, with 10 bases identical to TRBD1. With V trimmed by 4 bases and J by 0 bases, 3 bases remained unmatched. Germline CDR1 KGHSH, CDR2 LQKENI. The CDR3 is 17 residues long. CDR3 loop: CASSRGQGNSGANVLTF. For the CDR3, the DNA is TGTGCCAGCTCACGGGGACAGGGGAACTCTGGGGCCAACGTCCTGACTTTC. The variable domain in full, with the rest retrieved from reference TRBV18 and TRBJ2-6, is NAGVMQNPRHLVRRRGQEARLRCSPMKGHSHVYWYRQLPEEGLKFMVYLQKENIIDESGMPKERFSAEFPKEGPSILRIQQVVRGDSAAYFCASSRGQGNSGANVLTFGAGSRLTVL.

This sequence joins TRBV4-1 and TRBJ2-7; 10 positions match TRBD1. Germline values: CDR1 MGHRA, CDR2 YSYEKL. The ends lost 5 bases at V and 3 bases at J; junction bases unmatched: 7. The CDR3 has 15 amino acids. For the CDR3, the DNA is TGCGCCAGCAGCTCCCCTGGGACAGGGGACTACGAGCAGTACTTC. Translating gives CASSSPGTGDYEQYF.

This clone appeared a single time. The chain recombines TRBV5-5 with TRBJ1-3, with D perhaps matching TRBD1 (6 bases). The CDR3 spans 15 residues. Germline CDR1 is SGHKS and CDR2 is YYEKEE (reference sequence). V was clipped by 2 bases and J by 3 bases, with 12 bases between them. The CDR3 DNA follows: TGTGCCAGCAGCTTAGGGGCAGGGGATGGAAACACCATATATTTT. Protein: CASSLGAGDGNTIYF.

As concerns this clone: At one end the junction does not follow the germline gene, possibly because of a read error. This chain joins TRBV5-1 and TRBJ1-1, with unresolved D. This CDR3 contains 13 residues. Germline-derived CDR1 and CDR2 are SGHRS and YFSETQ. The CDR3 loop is CTSSFAVGTEAFF. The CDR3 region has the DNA TGCACCAGCAGCTTTGCGGTAGGGACTGAAGCTTTCTTT.

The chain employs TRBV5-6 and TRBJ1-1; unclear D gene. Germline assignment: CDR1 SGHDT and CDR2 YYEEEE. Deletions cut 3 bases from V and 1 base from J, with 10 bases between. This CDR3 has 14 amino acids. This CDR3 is CASSSWRRNTEAFF. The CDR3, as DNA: TGTGCCAGCAGCTCCTGGAGGCGGAACACTGAAGCTTTCTTT.

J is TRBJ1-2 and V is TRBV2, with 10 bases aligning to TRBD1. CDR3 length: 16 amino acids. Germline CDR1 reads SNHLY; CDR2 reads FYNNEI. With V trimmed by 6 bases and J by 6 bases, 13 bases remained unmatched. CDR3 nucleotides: TGTGCCAGCAGAAACACCTTGACAGGGGGCGGAGATGGCTACACCTTC. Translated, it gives CASRNTLTGGGDGYTF.

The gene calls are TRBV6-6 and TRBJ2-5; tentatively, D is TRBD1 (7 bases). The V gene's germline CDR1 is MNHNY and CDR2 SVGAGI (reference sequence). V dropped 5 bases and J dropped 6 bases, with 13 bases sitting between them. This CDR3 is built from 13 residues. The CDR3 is CASSRGGGKTQYF. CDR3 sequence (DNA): TGTGCCAGCAGTAGAGGGGGCGGGAAGACCCAGTACTTC.

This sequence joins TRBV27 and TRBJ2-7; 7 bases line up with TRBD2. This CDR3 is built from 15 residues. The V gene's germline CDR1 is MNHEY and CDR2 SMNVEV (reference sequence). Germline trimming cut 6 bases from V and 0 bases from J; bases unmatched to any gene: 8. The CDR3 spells CASSPRGGSSYEQYF. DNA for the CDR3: TGTGCCAGCAGCCCACGCGGGGGTAGCTCCTACGAGCAGTACTTC.

The CDR3 loop reads CASSAGVNYGYTF. In DNA form, the CDR3 reads TGTGCCAGCAGTGCAGGGGTTAACTATGGCTACACCTTC. The rearrangement joins TRBV2 to TRBJ1-2; possible D gene TRBD1, 6 bases. The length of the CDR3 is 13 residues. The V and J ends lost 4 bases and 1 base respectively, with 7 bases between them. From germline, CDR1 is SNHLY and CDR2 FYNNEI.

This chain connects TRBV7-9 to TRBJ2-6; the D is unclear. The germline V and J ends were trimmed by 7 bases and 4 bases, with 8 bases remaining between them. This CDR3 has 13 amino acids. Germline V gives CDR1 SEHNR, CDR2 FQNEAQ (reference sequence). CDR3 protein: CASTIVGANVLTF. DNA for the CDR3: TGTGCCAGCACCATTGTGGGGGCCAACGTCCTGACTTTC.

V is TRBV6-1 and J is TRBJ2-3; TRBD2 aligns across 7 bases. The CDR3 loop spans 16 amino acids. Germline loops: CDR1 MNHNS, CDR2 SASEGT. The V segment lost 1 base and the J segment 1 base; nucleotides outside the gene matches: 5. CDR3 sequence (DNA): TGTGCCAGCAGTGAAGAAGTCGCGGGGGGCACAGATACGCAGTATTTT. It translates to CASSEEVAGGTDTQYF.

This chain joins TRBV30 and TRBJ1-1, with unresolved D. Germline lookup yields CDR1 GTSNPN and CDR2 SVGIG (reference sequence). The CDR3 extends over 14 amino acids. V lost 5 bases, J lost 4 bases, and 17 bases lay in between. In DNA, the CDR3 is TGTGCCTGGCGGCACCCCATGAGGTCCACTGAAGCTTTCTTT. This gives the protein CAWRHPMRSTEAFF. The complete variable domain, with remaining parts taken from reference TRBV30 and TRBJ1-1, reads SQTIHQWPATLVQPVGSPLSLECTVEGTSNPNLYWYRQAAGRGLQLLFYSVGIGQISSEVPQNLSASRPQDRQFILSSKKLLLSDSGFYLCAWRHPMRSTEAFFGQGTRLTVV.

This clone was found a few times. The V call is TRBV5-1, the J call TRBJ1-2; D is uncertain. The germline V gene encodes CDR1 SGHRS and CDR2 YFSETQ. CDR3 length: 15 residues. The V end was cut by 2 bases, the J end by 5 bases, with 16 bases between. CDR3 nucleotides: TGCGCCAGCAGCTTAGACGGGCAGCCTAGATATGGCTACACCTTC. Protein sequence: CASSLDGQPRYGYTF.

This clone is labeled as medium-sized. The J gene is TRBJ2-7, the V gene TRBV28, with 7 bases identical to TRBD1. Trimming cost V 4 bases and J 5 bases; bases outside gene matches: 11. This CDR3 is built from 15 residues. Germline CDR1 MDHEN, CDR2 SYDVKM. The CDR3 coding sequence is TGTGCCAGCAGTTCACGGACAGGCCTGGGGGACGAGCAGTACTTC. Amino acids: CASSSRTGLGDEQYF.

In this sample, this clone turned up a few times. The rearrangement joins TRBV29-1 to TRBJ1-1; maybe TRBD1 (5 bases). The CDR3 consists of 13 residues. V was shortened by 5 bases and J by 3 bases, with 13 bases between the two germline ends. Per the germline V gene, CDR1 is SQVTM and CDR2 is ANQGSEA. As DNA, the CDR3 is TGCAGCGTTTCCATGGGACTAGACACTGAAGCTTTCTTT. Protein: CSVSMGLDTEAFF. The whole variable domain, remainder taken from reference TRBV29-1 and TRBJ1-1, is SAVISQKPSRDICQRGTSLTIQCQVDSQVTMMFWYRQQPGQSLTLIATANQGSEATYESGFVIDKFPISRPNLTFSTLTVSNMSPEDSSIYLCSVSMGLDTEAFFGQGTRLTVV.